There are many counts of the clone carrying this T cell receptor (beta chain). This record belongs to a study of regulatory T cells in long-lasting Graves disease. Stated time point: newly diagnosed GD, antithyroid drugs for less than 3 months. TCR sequences were obtained from RNA taken from PBMCs. The CDR3 covers 13 residues. The germline V gene encodes CDR1 MDHEN and CDR2 SYDVKM. J gave up 10 bases and V 3 bases, and 3 bases lay outside the gene matches. In building TCR beta libraries, iRepertoire HTBI primers were used together with Arm-PCR of CDR3 regions. One entry per CDR3 protein, called by TCRdb with MiXCR from the multiplex PCR reads. The sample includes approximately 210,000 distinct CDR3 sequences, approximately 16% seen only once; the top ten take 22%.

This chain links TRBV28 with TRBJ1-6, with TRBD1 matching over 7 bases. This clonotype originated in a female donor with Graves disease. The sequencing used peripheral blood mononuclear cells (PBMCs), collected at new diagnosis, from a patient treated with antithyroid drugs. The CDR3 here is CASSFTGDSPLHF. The CDR3 DNA reads as TGTGCCAGCAGTTTCACAGGGGACTCACCCCTCCACTTT.